This T cell receptor (beta chain) originates from a study of cytomegalovirus exposure and HLA in healthy donors. Study-level points and caveats: As was reported, the HLA-A and HLA-B alleles of most subjects were accurately predicted from TCR beta sequences. The investigators catalogued 164 TCR beta chains as cytomegalovirus-associated. Some public TCRs appeared in many individuals, while most sequences were rare.

There are 16 residues in the CDR3. The germline V and J ends were trimmed by 0 bases and 0 bases, with 10 bases remaining between them. The germline V gene has CDR1 SGHRS and CDR2 YFSETQ. PCR was performed using 60 Vbeta and 13 Jbeta primers. Using immunoSEQ multiplex PCR, the repertoire was profiled, and TCRdb retains in-frame clones only, with some absent. The sample holds 130,000 to 150,000 clones, almost 80% seen once. Regarding this clone: The antigen remains undetermined.

Sequenced input: PBMCs. The sequence was obtained from a middle-aged woman in good health and CMV-seropositive. This chain connects TRBV5-1 to TRBJ1-3, with unresolved D. This chain's CDR3 is CASSLEYSGSGNTIYF. The CDR3 region has the DNA TGCGCCAGCAGCTTGGAGTATAGCGGCTCTGGAAACACCATATATTTT.